This TCR beta chain was recorded in a study of blood T cell repertoires in COVID-19. At the level of the study: PBMCs, B-cell-depleted T cells, or T cells were the source of the cDNA or gDNA that made up the material.

Some clones are missing from TCRdb's copy, which holds only in-frame ones; the method was immunoSEQ multiplex PCR. Of 100,000 to 150,000 clones listed, roughly nine tenths are singletons. Seattle cases were enrolled at active infection and followed longitudinally. Trimming pared 2 bases from V and 1 base from J, leaving 13 bases between. This CDR3 spans 15 amino acids. Germline lookup yields CDR1 SGHRS and CDR2 YFSETQ. The source of this sequence is a man in his 60s with COVID-19, enrolled during active disease. The sequencing sample was made of peripheral blood. The chain has TRBV5-1 and TRBJ2-7; D unresolved. The CDR3 region has the DNA TGCGCCAGCAGCTTAGTCGCCCGCCGGTCCTACGAGCAGTACTTC. It translates to CASSLVARRSYEQYF.